This is a list of T cell receptor beta chains from one sample in a study of T-cell memory formation after mild COVID-19. TCRdb itself ran the 5' RACE reads through MiXCR, one entry per CDR3 protein. Here the sample spans hundreds of thousands of distinct CDR3 sequences, about 20% being singletons. Sequencing was performed on PBMCs or a T cell subset sorted from them (not recorded which). These receptors were collected from an adult woman who had mild COVID-19 (a few samples of this study predate the infection). Cell type and time point are not known. The CDR3 runs from the conserved cysteine through the conserved F or W. The D gene is left open where the match is weak. Clone size is stated in some rows and not others, as once, few, many or a class when expanded.

>TRBD1|TRBV5-1|TRBJ1-1|-
CASSGDRGTEAFF
TGCGCCAGCAGCGGGGACAGGGGAACTGAAGCTTTCTTT
>-|TRBV4-2|TRBJ1-6|-
CASCGENSPLHF
TGTGCCAGCTGTGGTGAAAATTCACCCCTCCACTTT
>TRBD1|TRBV7-9|TRBJ2-1|many
CASSSSPGTGSANNEQFF
TGTGCCAGCAGCTCAAGTCCCGGGACAGGATCGGCGAACAATGAGCAGTTCTTC
>-|TRBV18|TRBJ1-2|-
CASSPQTQGHNGYTF
TGTGCCAGCTCACCACAAACGCAGGGGCATAATGGCTACACCTTC
>TRBD1|TRBV19|TRBJ1-2|few
CASSIGQGYGYTF
TGTGCCAGTAGTATCGGACAGGGCTATGGCTACACCTTC
>-|TRBV18|TRBJ1-3|-
CASSGIAGRSGNTIYF
TGTGCCAGCTCAGGGATCGCAGGCCGCTCTGGAAACACCATATATTTT
>TRBD2|TRBV30|TRBJ2-3|once
CARGGSGGTDTQYF
TGTGCCCGGGGCGGGAGTGGGGGCACAGATACGCAGTATTTT
>-|TRBV12-3/TRBV12-4|TRBJ2-7|few
CASSFPSHEQYF
TGTGCCAGCAGTTTTCCCTCCCACGAGCAGTACTTC
>-|TRBV10-3|TRBJ2-2|few
CAISEDRTNTGELFF
TGTGCCATCAGTGAGGACAGAACGAACACCGGGGAGCTGTTTTTT
>-|TRBV20-1|TRBJ1-5|-
CSAKINRVSNQPQHF
TGCAGTGCTAAAATCAACAGGGTTAGCAATCAGCCCCAGCATTTT
>TRBD1|TRBV11-2|TRBJ2-7|-
CASSLQGQITYEQYF
TGTGCCAGCAGCTTACAGGGACAGATAACCTACGAGCAGTACTTC
>-|TRBV27|TRBJ1-1|-
CASSLGGHTTEAFF
TGTGCCAGCAGTTTAGGGGGCCACACCACTGAAGCTTTCTTT
>TRBD1|TRBV12-3/TRBV12-4|TRBJ1-1|-
CASSISGTGYTEAFF
TGTGCCAGCAGTATTTCCGGGACAGGGTACACTGAAGCTTTCTTT
>TRBD2|TRBV12-3/TRBV12-4|TRBJ2-2|-
CASSSTSGMNTGELFF
TGTGCCAGCAGCTCGACTAGCGGGATGAACACCGGGGAGCTGTTTTTT
>-|TRBV14|TRBJ2-2|-
CASSQQAAGELFF
TGTGCCAGCAGCCAACAGGCAGCCGGGGAGCTGTTTTTT
>TRBD2|TRBV4-1|TRBJ2-2|-
CASSRSGLAGDTGELFF
TGCGCCAGCAGCCGGAGTGGACTAGCGGGGGACACCGGGGAGCTGTTTTTT
>-|TRBV4-2|TRBJ2-2|-
CASSPPGLRGFTGELFF
TGTGCCAGCAGCCCCCCGGGTCTACGGGGGTTCACCGGGGAGCTGTTTTTT
>TRBD1|TRBV6-1|TRBJ2-2|-
CASSGRQGTGELFF
TGTGCCAGCAGTGGGAGACAGGGGACCGGGGAGCTGTTTTTT
>TRBD2|TRBV27|TRBJ2-3|many
CASSAGLAGVDTQYF
TGTGCCAGCAGCGCGGGACTAGCGGGGGTCGATACGCAGTATTTT
>-|TRBV6-2/TRBV6-3|TRBJ2-1|few
CASSYTASSYNEQFF
TGTGCCAGCAGTTACACGGCGAGCTCCTACAATGAGCAGTTCTTC
>-|TRBV2|TRBJ1-2|few
CASSYEASSIYGYTF
TGTGCCAGCAGTTACGAGGCGTCATCTATCTATGGCTACACCTTC
>TRBD1|TRBV24-1|TRBJ1-2|-
CATSSWDRGGYGYTF
TGTGCCACCAGCTCCTGGGACAGGGGAGGCTATGGCTACACCTTC
>TRBD1|TRBV5-1|TRBJ1-1|-
CASSLSGGLAEAFF
TGCGCCAGCAGCTTGTCAGGGGGCTTGGCTGAAGCTTTCTTT
>-|TRBV7-2|TRBJ2-5|few
CASNRGSGQETQYF
TGTGCCAGCAACCGTGGAAGCGGCCAAGAGACCCAGTACTTC
>-|TRBV27|TRBJ2-4|once
CASSSNAKNIQYF
TGTGCCAGCAGTTCCAACGCCAAAAACATTCAGTACTTC
>TRBD1|TRBV12-3/TRBV12-4|TRBJ2-7|-
CASSRQGNEQYF
TGTGCCAGCAGCAGACAGGGGAACGAGCAGTACTTC
>TRBD1|TRBV18|TRBJ2-3|few
CASSPRDRGRRADTQYF
TGTGCCAGCTCACCGCGTGACAGGGGGCGCCGGGCAGATACGCAGTATTTT
>TRBD1|TRBV24-1|TRBJ2-7|few
CATSDVGQGYDEQYF
TGTGCCACCAGTGATGTCGGACAGGGATACGACGAGCAGTACTTC
>TRBD2|TRBV19|TRBJ2-1|-
CASSIGLAGAEQFF
TGTGCCAGTAGTATCGGGCTAGCGGGAGCGGAGCAGTTCTTC
>-|TRBV5-1|TRBJ2-2|few
CASSLVTGTNTGELFF
TGCGCCAGCAGCTTGGTCACAGGGACGAACACCGGGGAGCTGTTTTTT
>TRBD1|TRBV7-6|TRBJ2-7|few
CASSLATGGSSYEQYF
TGTGCCAGCAGCTTAGCAACAGGGGGGAGCTCCTACGAGCAGTACTTC
>TRBD1|TRBV10-3|TRBJ2-1|-
CAIKADRLNEQFF
TGTGCCATCAAGGCGGACAGGTTGAATGAGCAGTTCTTC
>TRBD1|TRBV12-3/TRBV12-4|TRBJ1-4|few
CASRPDRAGEKLFF
TGTGCCAGCAGACCGGACAGGGCAGGAGAAAAACTGTTTTTT
>TRBD2|TRBV7-9|TRBJ2-1|few
CASSFGLAGGFDEQFF
TGTGCCAGCAGCTTTGGACTAGCGGGAGGGTTCGATGAGCAGTTCTTC
>-|TRBV25-1|TRBJ2-7|few
CASSDVKVTGEQYF
TGTGCCAGCAGTGATGTAAAGGTGACGGGTGAGCAGTACTTC
>TRBD1|TRBV6-1|TRBJ2-5|-
CASSETQGGETQYF
TGTGCCAGCAGTGAAACACAGGGGGGAGAGACCCAGTACTTC
>TRBD2|TRBV27|TRBJ2-1|few
CASSLYPGGGEQFF
TGTGCCAGCAGTTTATACCCTGGCGGGGGTGAGCAGTTCTTC